The sequence of this T cell receptor (beta chain) was determined in a study of blood T cell repertoires in COVID-19. The table lists this clone with a count of one. Participants were aged roughly 18 to 89 years, lived in over 20 US areas, and enrolled virtually. Participants' reported clinical history set cohort assignment. Assay used: immunoSEQ multiplex PCR; TCRdb lists only in-frame clones, some missing. The table records a few hundred thousand clones, over 80% of them present only once. This TCR was recovered from a man under 40 who had recovered from COVID-19. Sequenced material: PBMCs or T cells enriched from blood (not recorded which).

The CDR3 DNA sequence: TGTGCCAGCAGCGGGGGCGGTCGGCAGGAAGGAGATGGCTACACCTTC. Encoded protein: CASSGGGRQEGDGYTF. The V call is TRBV5-4, the J call TRBJ1-2; perhaps TRBD1 as D (6 bases). Germline CDR1 SGHNT, CDR2 YYREEE (reference sequence). The CDR3 has 16 amino acids. V lost 4 bases and J lost 6, with 22 bases in between. Full variable domain (missing parts from reference TRBV5-4 and TRBJ1-2): ETGVTQSPTHLIKTRGQQVTLRCSSQSGHNTVSWYQQALGQGPQFIFQYYREEENGRGNFPPRFSGLQFPNYSSELNVNALELDDSALYLCASSGGGRQEGDGYTFGSGTRLTVV.